These 10 T cell receptor beta chains were all obtained from the same sample, sequenced in a study of long-term antiretroviral therapy in people with HIV. Sequencing relied on immunoSEQ assay v3.0, run at survey level. Generated by immunoSEQ multiplex PCR, the TCRdb table keeps only in-frame clones and is missing some. Found here are around 29,000 clones, over 90% of them singletons; the top ten hold about 6.4%. The material was unsorted PBMCs, obtained about 6.5 years after starting antiretroviral therapy. Receptors originate from a woman between 40 and 55 years old with HIV.

The chain has TRBV2 and TRBJ2-7; 15 nucleotides line up with TRBD2. The CDR3 sequence is 18 residues long. The junction had 10 bases not matched to a gene; V was cut back by 7 bases and J by 0 bases. CDR1 is SNHLY, CDR2 FYNNEI, per germline. DNA for the CDR3: TGTGCCAGCACCCCCGGGACTAGCGGGGGGCCGAGCTCCTACGAGCAGTACTTC. Translation: CASTPGTSGGPSSYEQYF.

The chain combines TRBV4-1 with TRBJ1-5; 7 nucleotides match TRBD1. After removal of 2 bases from V and 2 bases from J, the junction contained 3 bases not matched to a gene. This CDR3 region has 15 residues. In germline, CDR1 is MGHRA, CDR2 YSYEKL. For the CDR3, the DNA is TGCGCCAGCAGCCAACATGGGACAGGCAATCAGCCCCAGCATTTT. It encodes CASSQHGTGNQPQHF.

The J gene is TRBJ2-6, the V gene TRBV6-6, with 9 bases matching TRBD1. CDR1 and CDR2 (germline): MNHNY, SVGAGI (reference sequence). The trim removed 8 bases at V and 2 bases at J, leaving 7 bases unmatched. The CDR3 is 16 residues long. This chain's CDR3 is CASQRTGVTGANVLTF. The CDR3, as DNA: TGTGCCAGCCAAAGGACAGGGGTGACTGGGGCCAACGTCCTGACTTTC.

The chain recombines TRBV5-4 with TRBJ2-3; D is perhaps TRBD2 (6 bases). Germline CDR1 is SGHNT and CDR2 is YYREEE (reference sequence). The CDR3 consists of 15 residues. V was pared by 4 bases and J by 2 bases, with 14 bases between. Written as DNA, the CDR3 is TGTGCCAGCAGCCCTGGCGGGGTCAACACAGATACGCAGTATTTT. Encoded protein: CASSPGGVNTDTQYF.

The CDR3 region is CASSIWGRDEQFF. DNA of the CDR3: TGTGCCAGCAGCATATGGGGTCGTGATGAGCAGTTCTTC. The chain joins TRBV7-8 to TRBJ2-1; D is unresolved. This CDR3 contains 13 residues. The V gene's germline CDR1 is SGHVS and CDR2 FQNEAQ. Trimming removed 5 bases from V and 8 bases from J, with 13 bases in between.

The rearrangement uses TRBV5-1 and TRBJ1-1; the match to TRBD1 covers 9 bases. CDR1 and CDR2 from the germline V gene are SGHRS and YFSETQ. This CDR3 has 15 amino acids. Trimming at V came to 1 base and at J to 4 bases, leaving 5 bases not matched to a gene. The CDR3 DNA reads TGCGCCAGCAGCTTGTTAGGACAGGGGTCCACTGAAGCTTTCTTT. This codes for CASSLLGQGSTEAFF.

This chain uses TRBV20-1 with TRBJ2-5; TRBD1 might be the D (6 bases). The CDR3 contains 11 residues. V lost 7 bases to trimming and J lost 3 bases, with 9 bases between them. Germline CDR1 is DFQATT and CDR2 is SNEGSKA (reference sequence). The CDR3 DNA reads as TGCAGTGGAAGGACAGAAGAGACCCAGTACTTC. Translating it yields CSGRTEETQYF.

This clone occurred once. The rearrangement links TRBV2 to TRBJ2-1; D is perhaps TRBD1 or TRBD2 (7 bases each). The CDR3 is made up of 15 amino acids. Germline loops: CDR1 SNHLY, CDR2 FYNNEI. V gave up 2 bases and J gave up 4 bases, with 12 bases separating them. CDR3 nucleotide sequence: TGTGCCAGCAGTGAACAGGGGGGGGCGTACAATGAGCAGTTCTTC. It yields the protein CASSEQGGAYNEQFF.

V is TRBV5-4 and J is TRBJ1-2; D is ambiguous. The CDR3 spans 14 residues. Germline values: CDR1 SGHNT, CDR2 YYREEE (reference sequence). The V gene lost 2 bases and the J gene lost 6 bases, with 14 bases spanning the gap. CDR3 amino acids: CASSFGFALDGYTF. The CDR3 region has the DNA TGTGCCAGCAGCTTTGGTTTCGCCCTCGATGGCTACACCTTC.

This rearrangement joins TRBV5-1 to TRBJ2-7; 10 nucleotides match TRBD2. The germline V gene has CDR1 SGHRS and CDR2 YFSETQ. CDR3 length equals 16 residues. After removal of 7 bases from V and 2 bases from J, the junction contained 12 bases not matched to a gene. The CDR3 DNA sequence: TGCGCCAGCGCACCCGCCCAGCGGGGGGGACCCTACGAGCAGTACTTC. Protein: CASAPAQRGGPYEQYF. Together with reference TRBV5-1 and TRBJ2-7, the CDR3 gives the full variable domain: KAGVTQTPRYLIKTRGQQVTLSCSPISGHRSVSWYQQTPGQGLQFLFEYFSETQRNKGNFPGRFSGRQFSNSRSEMNVSTLELGDSALYLCASAPAQRGGPYEQYFGPGTRLTVT.